This T cell receptor beta chain was sequenced in a study of T cell changes during pregnancy in multiple sclerosis. Sequencing used immunoSEQ multiplex PCR; TCRdb keeps in-frame clones, though not all of them. In the table there are 35,000 to 55,000 clones, 80% to 90% of which are singletons. This CDR3 is built from 15 residues. CDR1 is SQVTM, CDR2 ANQGSEA, per germline. Trimming removed 5 bases at V and 7 bases at J, with 20 bases between. The clonotype was recovered from a female donor with multiple sclerosis, enrolled in a pregnancy study. J is TRBJ1-4 and V is TRBV29-1; the D gene is possibly TRBD1 (5 bases). This specimen was CD4+ T cells from peripheral blood mononuclear cells, taken after pregnancy. In DNA, the CDR3 is TGCAGCGTTTCCATTGGCGGGGGTTCTAGTGAAAAACTGTTTTTT. Protein sequence: CSVSIGGGSSEKLFF.